This T cell receptor beta chain emerged from a study of cytomegalovirus exposure and HLA in healthy donors (dated by TCRdb to 2016 to 2017). Background for the entire study: An earlier analysis of approximately 640 of the donors reported roughly 270 Gb of sequence data and approximately 110 million unique TCR beta sequences from about 179 million T cells. An early release that covered fewer than 800 HLA-typed donors contained approximately 300 gigabases of sequencing data and some 87 million unique TCR sequences. Among the roughly 430 genotyped donors, 75% to 90% belonged to the genetic ancestry cluster associated with self-reported Caucasian donors. The study was designed to test whether signatures of past pathogen exposure could be identified by cataloging public T cell receptors. The T cell repertoires of 666 subjects were profiled by immunosequencing and related to cytomegalovirus serostatus. A separate validation cohort of approximately 130 different subjects was used in addition to the roughly 670-subject first cohort. To predict cytomegalovirus infection status, the study brought together high-throughput TCR immunosequencing, statistical association of individual TCRs with disease status, and machine learning. To study patterns of TCR occurrence, a later analysis re-analyzed previously published TCR beta repertoires from under 750 donors and added high-resolution HLA genotyping. In the later analysis, no new phenotypic data were used to find candidate immune exposures; instead, reliance was placed on TCR beta sequences and their occurrence across donors. An earlier analysis of 587 of the donors applied high-throughput TCR beta sequencing to assess whether each TCR beta V gene segment acted as functional or pseudogenic. Donor age, sex, ethnicity and CMV serostatus were compiled alongside the repertoire data. A later genetic analysis used genome-wide SNP genotypes for about 55% of the 666 donors, treating that subset as a discovery cohort. Every repertoire in the discovery cohort had been generated on one and the same sequencing platform. HLA typing included class I and class II loci at four-digit resolution. Typing coverage differed by locus: A, B, C, DRB1 and DQB1 were typed in roughly 620-630 donors, DQA1 in about 560, DPA1 in some 570, and DPB1 in 450 to 490. Four to six DR-DQ haplotypes were handled as single units for association and clustering, since linkage in the cohort was strong. Among 398 genotyped donors of the cohort, an average of approximately 240,000 unique TCR beta nucleotide sequences was sequenced per donor, of which approximately 18% were non-productive. On the study overall, not on this receptor specifically: Three of the identified cytomegalovirus-associated TCR beta chains were confirmed in vitro to be specific for cytomegalovirus antigens. A later analysis reported that several top co-occurrence clusters appeared linked to parvovirus B19, influenza, CMV and Epstein-Barr virus. The only immune exposure information available for the cohort was CMV serostatus. Linkage disequilibrium might explain the correlated functional status among segregating V segments, but an unknown experimental factor could not be ruled out. The sequencing pipeline was judged likely to have produced a cluster of highly shared sequence variants as a technical artifact. Specific HLA alleles were associated with 15,000 to 20,000 TCR beta sequences at a false discovery rate of 0.05 in a later analysis. In an earlier analysis of 587 of the donors, most TCR beta V segments appeared in productive rearrangements about 90% or about 30% of the time, broadly matching IMGT annotations. An association between a missense DCLRE1C variant and V-gene and J-gene trimming of TCR beta chains was found in a later genetic analysis and replicated in an independent cohort. Only TCR beta chains were sequenced in this cohort, and the absence of alpha or paired-chain data limited detectable features. The 87-base-pair reads could not distinguish some IMGT-functional V segments, including TRBV6-2 and TRBV6-3, so those segments were excluded. A further reported finding was that TCR beta sequences accurately predicted the HLA-A and HLA-B alleles for most subjects in the first cohort. Across donors, most TCR sequences were observed very rarely, whereas some public TCRs were present in many individuals. The study gave a list of some 150 TCR beta chains associated with cytomegalovirus. In both the original and validation cohorts, the classifier was reported to diagnose cytomegalovirus status with high specificity and sensitivity. According to the authors, the approach could potentially be generalized to other disease states and immunological phenotypes. Sequencing depth was assumed to be roughly uniform across donors in the presence/absence analyses, though that assumption may not hold. Most CMV-associated TCR beta chains appeared to be HLA-restricted in a later analysis, and the HLA associations seemed to be driven largely by CMV exposure. When HLA alleles, especially DR and DQ, strongly co-occurred, attributing TCR associations to individual alleles was difficult. The earlier analysis of 587 of the donors excluded some 15 rarely observed V segments, including chromosome 9 orphons, because counts were too low. Compared with the roughly 600-donor mean, donors in an Asian-associated ancestry cluster had fewer N-insertions in productive TCRs, according to a later genetic analysis. According to a later analysis, TCR association rates differed among HLA loci, with DRB1 alleles showing the most associated TCRs and HLA-C alleles showing the fewest. Because HLA typing was missing for some donors at each locus, association tests included only the typed subset. In a later analysis, HLA-associated TCR beta chains showed more clonal expansion and lower generation probabilities than non-associated chains that were equally common.

A word on this clone: Its specific antigen is unknown.

In total, approximately 610 healthy bone marrow donors made up the cohort. Cohort members were all nominally healthy when sampled, although unrecorded immune exposures were likely present. The donor was CMV seronegative and was included in the group of 352 seronegative cohort members. Every donor gave a peripheral blood sample, and the peripheral blood mononuclear cells from that sample were used for TCR beta sequencing. Genomic DNA extraction from the blood cell samples was performed with the Qiagen DNeasy Blood Extraction Kit. Its CDR3 holds 14 amino acids, cysteine through phenylalanine. Kept here is only the CDR3 DNA, which spans 42 bases and is read in frame from base 1. V is pared back by 0 bases and J by 6 bases, with 12 bases lying between the germline termini. The germline V gene provides CDR1 SGHDN and CDR2 FVKESK. Library creation used the immunoSEQ multiplex PCR assay. The multiplex PCR relied on a mix of 60 forward primers for TCR Vbeta segments and 13 reverse primers for TCR Jbeta segments. The CDR3 region of rearranged TCR beta genes was amplified from genomic DNA with a multiplex PCR assay. Amplified TCR beta libraries were sequenced as 87-base-pair reads on the Illumina HiSeq System. Per the source publication's procedure: A later analysis counted approximately 84 million unique TCR beta chains across the 600 to 850 repertoires, and roughly 10 million of these chains were shared by at least two donors. A nearest-neighbor algorithm error-corrected the raw reads and collapsed the reads into unique sequences, merging closely related sequences to remove PCR and sequencing errors. CDR3 sequences were aligned to IMGT reference sequences to assign V, D and J gene segments. For a sequence to be retained, a match of at least six nucleotides to both a V gene segment and a J gene segment was required. A rearrangement counted as productive if the CDR3 had no stop codons and remained in frame with V and J, and every other rearrangement counted as non-productive. CDR3 was defined according to IMGT convention as the region running from the second conserved V-encoded cysteine to the conserved J-encoded phenylalanine. Sequences without an unambiguous match to a single V gene segment were excluded from the earlier analysis of approximately 600 of the donors. An earlier analysis of fewer than 750 of the donors classified V segments as functional when productive rearrangements were above 56.7% and as segregating when the standard deviation between donors was above 5%. A statistical classification framework was built for diagnosing cytomegalovirus status from the catalog of TCR beta chain sequences. V and J gene assignment, in a later analysis, came from comparing TCR nucleotide sequences with IMGT/GENE-DB human TR gene sequences. In a later analysis, CDR3 sequences and most-parsimonious VDJ recombination scenarios were assigned using the TCRdist pipeline. In a later analysis, every TCR beta chain was defined by the combination of its CDR3 amino acid sequence and its V-gene family, and reads without a unique V-gene family were dropped. A later analysis removed 450 to 600 highly shared, low-generation-probability nucleotide sequences to deal with suspected cross-contamination and a sequencing artifact. For each public chain, a later analysis derived a clonal expansion index from normalized ranks of inferred template counts within each repertoire. In a later analysis, generation probabilities were computed using a VDJ recombination model fitted to out-of-frame rearrangements, and the results were checked against IGoR. In a later analysis, TCR-TCR, TCR-HLA and TCR-CMV co-occurrence was scored with hypergeometric tests, and a repertoire-size bias correction was applied to TCR pairs. A later analysis estimated false discovery rates by permuting HLA or CMV assignments 20 times. In a later analysis, co-occurring TCRs were grouped using DBSCAN, and TCRdist sequence similarity was added for clustering within HLA-allele-positive subsets. Co-occurrence clustering excluded repertoires with fewer than 30,000 or more than 120,000 public chains, plus five with anomalous nucleotide sharing. The immuneACCESS repertoire file appears here via TCRdb, limited to in-frame rearrangements. These files lack a portion of the clones; in checked studies, under half of the deficit traces to unresolved V genes, and the cause of the others is not known. V and J calls and clone size are as listed in that table; D and trimming were resolved from the DNA. This sample's table has entries for tens of thousands of clones. The top ten hold about 4% of the sample.

The TCR sequence derives from a male donor in good health and CMV-seronegative. Here the chain combines TRBV14 and TRBJ2-7; no D gene can be assigned with confidence. Sequencing used PBMCs. The DNA sequence is TGTGCCAGCAGCCAAGAAGAGGTAGTTGGCGAGCAGTACTTC. This encodes CASSQEEVVGEQYF.